This TCR beta chain derives from a study of human T cells and chemical hapten exposure. This clonotype was recorded many times. Germline-derived CDR1 and CDR2 are MNHEY and SMNVEV (reference sequence). The junction had 5 bases not matched to a gene; V was cut back by 5 bases and J by 1 base. This CDR3 spans 15 amino acids. This sample's time point: patch test 1, 2 weeks after DPC sensitization. Described treatment: therapeutic diphenylcyclopropenone sensitization with weekly scalp DPC. MiXCR, applied by TCRdb to the RACE reads, yields one record per CDR3 protein. The sample has 300,000 to 450,000 distinct CDR3 sequences; roughly 4.8% are singletons.

The clonotype was recovered from a woman aged 45 to 65 with alopecia areata. Some clones in this sample may be carry-over from other donors' samples. The gene calls are TRBV27 and TRBJ1-5; 7 nucleotides agree with TRBD1. Sequenced here: whole blood, sampled in connection with sensitization to the hapten diphenylcyclopropenone (DPC). CDR3 sequence: CASSPGTESNQPQHF. CDR3 nucleotide sequence: TGTGCCAGCAGTCCCGGGACAGAGAGCAATCAGCCCCAGCATTTT.